The 18 T cell receptor beta chains below were found in one sample sequenced in a study of cytomegalovirus exposure and HLA in healthy donors (dated by TCRdb to 2016 to 2017). The method was the immunoSEQ multiplex PCR assay. The multiplex PCR relied on a mix of 60 forward primers for TCR Vbeta segments and 13 reverse primers for TCR Jbeta segments. TCRdb holds this immuneACCESS table with in-frame rearrangements only. Some clones are missing; in checked studies, unresolved V genes explain under half, and the rest has no known cause. This sample has around 76,000 clones in its table, and more than 60% of those were observed once. Together, the top ten hold 1.6% of the sample. Sequenced input: PBMCs. These receptor sequences come from a man in his forties in good health and CMV-seronegative.

This clone has just a few counts. The chain links TRBV6-6 to TRBJ1-5, with no clear D. With 2 bases removed from V and 5 bases from J, the gap between germline ends came to 7 bases. The CDR3 totals 13 residues. Germline V lookup: CDR1 MNHNY, CDR2 SVGAGI (reference sequence). Here the CDR3 DNA reads TGTGCCAGCAGTTACGGAGGTTATCAGCCCCAGCATTTT. Its translation: CASSYGGYQPQHF.

The genes are TRBV6-1 and TRBJ1-2, with 8 bases lining up with TRBD1. The germline CDR1 and CDR2 sequences are MNHNS and SASEGT. The trim removed 4 bases at V and 2 bases at J, leaving 3 bases unmatched. CDR3 length: 14 residues. CDR3 sequence (DNA): TGTGCCAGCAGTGGCAGGGGGCGCAACTATGGCTACACCTTC. Translation: CASSGRGRNYGYTF.

This chain connects TRBV5-1 to TRBJ2-1, with TRBD2 matching over 9 bases. V lost 2 bases and J lost 9; bases outside the gene matches: 12. The CDR3 spans 16 residues. The germline CDR1 and CDR2 sequences are SGHRS and YFSETQ. The CDR3 DNA reads as TGCGCCAGCAGCTTTGCGGGAGGGCTAGAAAGCAGTGAGCAGTTCTTC. Residues: CASSFAGGLESSEQFF.

This clone has just one count. The chain carries TRBV11-1 and TRBJ2-2; no firm D call. Trimming stripped 3 bases from V and 6 bases from J, with 14 bases between. CDR3 length equals 15 residues. The germline V gene has CDR1 SGHAT and CDR2 FQDESV (reference sequence). The CDR3 is CASSFVGSMAGELFF. The CDR3 DNA reads as TGTGCCAGCAGCTTCGTGGGCAGTATGGCCGGGGAGCTGTTTTTT.

The chain is built from TRBV10-3 and TRBJ2-5, with 9 bases matching TRBD1. Trimming cost V 5 bases and J 5 bases; bases outside gene matches: 9. The CDR3 totals 15 residues. The germline V gene encodes CDR1 ENHRY and CDR2 SYGVKD. The CDR3 protein is CAISIGTGMGETQYF. The CDR3 bases are TGTGCCATCAGTATTGGGACAGGGATGGGGGAGACCCAGTACTTC.

The chain carries TRBV15 and TRBJ2-1; TRBD2 matches 7 bases. The germline CDR1 and CDR2 sequences are LNHNV and YYDKDF (reference sequence). Trimming took 2 bases from V and 6 from J; bases not matched to a gene: 19. The CDR3 spans 19 residues. CDR3 amino acids: CATSRFPPNPREWRNEQFF. CDR3 DNA sequence: TGTGCCACCAGCAGATTTCCTCCTAACCCGCGGGAGTGGCGCAATGAGCAGTTCTTC.

This chain links TRBV5-6 with TRBJ1-2; no clear D gene. The ends were cut back, 0 bases at V and 1 base at J, with 7 bases in the middle. The germline V gene has CDR1 SGHDT and CDR2 YYEEEE. The CDR3 covers 14 residues. DNA for the CDR3: TGTGCCAGCAGCTTGGTATCGGTTAACTATGGCTACACCTTC. This sequence encodes CASSLVSVNYGYTF.

V is TRBV19 and J is TRBJ2-1; 8 nucleotides line up with TRBD1. Germline-derived CDR1 and CDR2 are LNHDA and SQIVND (reference sequence). With V trimmed by 4 bases and J by 4 bases, 6 bases remained unmatched. The CDR3 runs to 15 residues. The CDR3 sequence: CASSTGTGPYNEQFF. CDR3 sequence (DNA): TGTGCCAGTAGTACAGGGACAGGTCCTTACAATGAGCAGTTCTTC. Based on the CDR3 plus reference TRBV19 and TRBJ2-1, the full variable domain is DGGITQSPKYLFRKEGQNVTLSCEQNLNHDAMYWYRQDPGQGLRLIYYSQIVNDFQKGDIAEGYSVSREKKESFPLTVTSAQKNPTAFYLCASSTGTGPYNEQFFGPGTRLTVL.

In its sample, this clone was seen a few times. The CDR3 bases are TGCGCCAGCAGCTTGGCGGGGTCAGCGGTTCAAGAGACCCAGTACTTC. This sequence encodes CASSLAGSAVQETQYF. The chain joins TRBV5-1 to TRBJ2-5; D is perhaps TRBD2 (5 bases). The germline CDR1 and CDR2 sequences are SGHRS and YFSETQ. V lost 0 bases and J lost 2, with 14 bases in between. The CDR3 sequence is 16 residues long.

On this clone itself: At one of its ends the junction is not consistent with the germline gene, which may arise from a read error. The chain employs TRBV2 and TRBJ2-6, with D possibly TRBD2 on 6 matching bases. Looked up from germline, CDR1 is SNHLY and CDR2 is FYNNEI. The CDR3 is 15 residues long. CDR3: CASSQKRAGANGLTF. The CDR3 bases are TGTGCCAGCAGCCAAAAGCGGGCTGGGGCCAACGGCCTGACTTTC.

This chain connects TRBV15 to TRBJ2-1, with 7 bases fitting TRBD2. Trimming at V came to 2 bases and at J to 2 bases, leaving 6 bases not matched to a gene. Looked up from germline, CDR1 is LNHNV and CDR2 is YYDKDF (reference sequence). CDR3 length: 16 amino acids. CDR3 in DNA: TGTGCCACCAGCAGATCCTCCGGGGGGACCTACAATGAGCAGTTCTTC. Translation: CATSRSSGGTYNEQFF.

This chain joins TRBV9 and TRBJ2-7; D ambiguous. The V gene's germline CDR1 is SGDLS and CDR2 YYNGEE. CDR3 length: 15 amino acids. V was shortened by 0 bases and J by 0 bases, with 10 bases between the two germline ends. This CDR3 reads CASSVEALSSYEQYF. The CDR3 region has the DNA TGTGCCAGCAGCGTAGAAGCCCTGAGCTCCTACGAGCAGTACTTC. Together with reference TRBV9 and TRBJ2-7, the CDR3 gives the full variable domain: DSGVTQTPKHLITATGQRVTLRCSPRSGDLSVYWYQQSLDQGLQFLIQYYNGEERAKGNILERFSAQQFPDLHSELNLSSLELGDSALYFCASSVEALSSYEQYFGPGTRLTVT.

This clone turned up a few times. The chain combines TRBV30 with TRBJ1-2; possible D gene TRBD1, 6 bases. The CDR3 has 13 residues. Germline V gene sequence: CDR1 GTSNPN, CDR2 SVGIG (reference sequence). Trimming removed 3 bases at V and 7 bases at J, with 15 bases between. The CDR3 reads CAWSRTGFGGYTF. Written as DNA, the CDR3 is TGTGCCTGGAGCCGAACAGGGTTTGGTGGCTACACCTTC.

The chain recombines TRBV7-9 with TRBJ1-5; TRBD1 aligns across 7 bases. The CDR3 length is 12 residues. Germline lookup yields CDR1 SEHNR and CDR2 FQNEAQ (reference sequence). J lost 11 bases, V lost 5 bases, and 6 bases had no gene match. CDR3 amino acids: CASSLTTGTQHF. CDR3 bases: TGTGCCAGCAGCCTAACGACAGGGACCCAGCATTTT. Using reference TRBV7-9 and TRBJ1-5 for the parts outside the CDR3, the full variable domain is DTGVSQNPRHKITKRGQNVTFRCDPISEHNRLYWYRQTLGQGPEFLTYFQNEAQLEKSRLLSDRFSAERPKGSFSTLEIQRTEQGDSAMYLCASSLTTGTQHFGDGTRLSIL.

The chain employs TRBV5-1 and TRBJ1-2; D call uncertain. V gave up 0 bases and J gave up 5 bases, with 8 bases separating them. CDR1 is SGHRS and CDR2 is YFSETQ in the germline V gene. CDR3 length: 13 amino acids. The CDR3 coding sequence is TGCGCCAGCAGCTTGGAATACGGTTATGGCTACACCTTC. Translation gives CASSLEYGYGYTF.

The chain links TRBV30 to TRBJ2-3; 10 bases line up with TRBD2. CDR1 and CDR2 from the germline V gene are GTSNPN and SVGIG (reference sequence). The ends lost 4 bases at V and 2 bases at J; junction bases unmatched: 6. The CDR3 has 15 residues. This CDR3 is CAWTPTSGNTDTQYF. CDR3 in DNA: TGTGCCTGGACGCCTACTAGCGGGAACACAGATACGCAGTATTTT. The full variable domain, rest sourced from reference TRBV30 and TRBJ2-3, is SQTIHQWPATLVQPVGSPLSLECTVEGTSNPNLYWYRQAAGRGLQLLFYSVGIGQISSEVPQNLSASRPQDRQFILSSKKLLLSDSGFYLCAWTPTSGNTDTQYFGPGTRLTVL.

The chain joins TRBV19 to TRBJ1-4; the match to TRBD1 covers 9 bases. V shed 7 bases and J 8 bases; nucleotides not matched to a gene: 14. The CDR3 covers 16 residues. Germline CDR1 LNHDA, CDR2 SQIVND (reference sequence). The CDR3 here is CASKRHSGTGPEKLFF. The CDR3 coding sequence is TGTGCCAGTAAGCGTCACTCCGGGACAGGGCCCGAAAAACTGTTTTTT.

This CDR3 is CASSPPGQVPNRKLFF. In DNA, the CDR3 is TGTGCCAGCAGTCCGCCGGGACAGGTTCCCAATCGAAAACTGTTTTTT. V gene TRBV28 combines with J gene TRBJ1-4, with 8 bases fitting TRBD1. CDR3 length: 16 residues. Germline values: CDR1 MDHEN, CDR2 SYDVKM. The trim removed 5 bases at V and 10 bases at J, leaving 15 bases unmatched.